The TCR beta chain described here comes from a study of blood T cells in healthy people across ages (dated by TCRdb to 2015 to 2017). As for the study more broadly: Template switching captured roughly one uniquely barcoded TCR beta cDNA molecule per two T cells in model experiments. For two donors (one aged 18 to 29 and one aged 80 or older), the study analyzed two additional independent replicas of 1 million unique cDNA reads from the same blood draw. The study measured age-related changes in TCR beta repertoire diversity using deep sequencing normalized with unique cDNA molecular identifiers. The donors were split into four age groups: young (average 16 years), middle-aged (more than 35), aged (62) and long-lived (roughly 86). To avoid experimental bias, donors of different ages were spread randomly across the sequencing lanes.

The library was prepared using 5' RACE. The sequencing machine was an Illumina HiSeq 2500. A second about 7 to 12 cycle PCR used a sample-barcoded 5' primer and a J-beta primer mix. A template-switch 5' adaptor carrying 12 random nucleotides introduced a unique molecular identifier onto each TCR beta cDNA molecule. Each sample yielded at least 3 million CDR3-containing paired-end reads. The Mint cDNA synthesis kit, primed by a TRBC-specific oligonucleotide, was used to synthesize first-strand cDNA from all RNA. Following uracil-DNA glycosylase treatment, all cDNA underwent a first 18-cycle PCR with the universal primers M1SS and BC2_uni_R. Per the source publication's procedure: For normalization, 1 million high-quality reads were randomly selected from each sample, with every read carrying a distinct molecular identifier. Reads with shared molecular identifiers were discarded instead of being binned into consensus sequences. MiTCR, run with a Q25 quality threshold and the strictest error-elimination algorithm, handled CDR3 identification, clonotype clustering and error correction. A nonparametric unseen species model with Euler transformation was used to estimate lower-bound total TCR beta diversity. TCRdb redid the processing of the public reads, applying fastp at Q25 and MiXCR, and retained in-frame beta chains. Here each entry gathers all rows of one CDR3 protein and keeps the most common genes and DNA. TCRdb's processing, not the authors' own work, is the source of the V and J calls. This sample lists 890,000 or so distinct CDR3 sequences; 55% to 65% were detected once. The top ten constitute around a quarter of the sample.

CDR3 length: 15 amino acids, cysteine to phenylalanine. Kept here is only the CDR3 DNA, which spans 45 bases and is read in frame from base 1. V lost 3 bases and J lost 5 bases; the stretch between them is 19 bases long. Looking up the germline V gene yields CDR1 SQVTM and CDR2 ANQGSEA. What the research found in general, with its limitations: Estimates of total diversity based on one million sequenced T cells were considered lower bounds and underestimates. The CMV infection status of donors was not known, potentially confounding age-related changes in expanded clonotypes. The percentage of naive T cells measured by flow cytometry correlated strongly with observed TCR beta diversity. Because profiling used bulk unsorted PBMCs, naive and antigen-experienced compartments could not be compared conclusively. Compared with the aged group, the long-lived group had more naive CD4+ T cells, fewer expanded clones and increased TCR diversity, a pattern suggesting age selection. As age increased, observed TCR beta diversity per million T cells dropped in a roughly linear way, and a significant reduction was already evident by age 40.

The donors were some 39 Caucasian individuals from Russia, aged roughly 6 to 95 years, who were systemically healthy. Approximately 10 milliliters of peripheral blood were collected from each donor into EDTA-treated Vacutainer tubes. Ficoll-Paque density-gradient centrifugation was used to isolate PBMCs, with at least 7 million per sample. Total RNA was extracted from PBMCs with Trizol reagent, with at least 6 micrograms obtained per sample. The percentages of naive CD45RAhigh/CD27high T cells were determined by flow cytometry on a PBMC aliquot from every donor. This clonotype has only a few counts. This receptor's antigen is unknown. No much larger clonotype is one base removed from it; base qualities were not supplied.

The chain joins TRBV29-1 to TRBJ2-5; TRBD2 is perhaps the D gene, given 5 matching bases. This receptor was identified in a man aged 30-40 years in good health. The sample taken for sequencing was blood. The CDR3 region reads CSVDTGTGSRETQYF. In nucleotide form, the sequence is TGCAGCGTTGATACGGGAACGGGGTCGCGGGAGACCCAGTACTTC.